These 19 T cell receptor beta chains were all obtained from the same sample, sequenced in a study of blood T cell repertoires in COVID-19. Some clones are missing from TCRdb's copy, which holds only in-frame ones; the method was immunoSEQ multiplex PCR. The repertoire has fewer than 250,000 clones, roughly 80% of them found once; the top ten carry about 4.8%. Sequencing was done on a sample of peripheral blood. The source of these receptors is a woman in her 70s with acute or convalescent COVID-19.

The CDR3 coding sequence is TGTGCAAGTCGCTTAAGGACAGCAACTAATGAAAAACTGTTTTTT. This encodes CASRLRTATNEKLFF. The V and J genes are TRBV12-2 and TRBJ1-4; the table's D gene call, TRBD1, was not cross checked with the DNA. TRBV12-2 is a pseudogene segment. The CDR3 runs to 15 residues.

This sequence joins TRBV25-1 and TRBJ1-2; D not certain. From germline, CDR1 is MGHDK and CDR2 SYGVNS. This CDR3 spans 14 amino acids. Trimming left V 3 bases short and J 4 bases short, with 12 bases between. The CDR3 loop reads CASSESGVVYGYTF. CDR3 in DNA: TGTGCCAGCAGTGAGTCCGGGGTAGTCTATGGCTACACCTTC.

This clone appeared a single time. The DNA for the CDR3 is TGTGCCACCAGTGATTTAGCCAGGGTCTATGGCTACACCTTC. As protein: CATSDLARVYGYTF. This chain connects TRBV24-1 to TRBJ1-2, with D possibly being TRBD1 (5 bases). The germline V gene encodes CDR1 KGHDR and CDR2 SFDVKD. The CDR3 runs 14 residues. The V end was cut by 1 base, the J end by 4 bases, with 9 bases between.

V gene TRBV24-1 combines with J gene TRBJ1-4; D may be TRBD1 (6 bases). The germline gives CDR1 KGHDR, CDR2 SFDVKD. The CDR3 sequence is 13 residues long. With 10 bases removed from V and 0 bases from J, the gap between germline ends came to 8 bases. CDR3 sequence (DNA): TGTGCCACGGGGACACCAACTAATGAAAAACTGTTTTTT. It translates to CATGTPTNEKLFF.

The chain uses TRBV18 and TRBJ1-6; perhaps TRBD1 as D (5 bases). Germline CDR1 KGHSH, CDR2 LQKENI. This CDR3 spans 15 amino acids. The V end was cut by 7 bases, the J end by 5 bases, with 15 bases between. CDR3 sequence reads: CASLLTETDNSPLHF. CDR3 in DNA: TGTGCCAGCTTACTGACAGAGACGGATAATTCACCCCTCCACTTT.

The CDR3 reads CASRPRQDRNTEAFF. The CDR3 region has the DNA TGTGCCAGCAGACCAAGACAGGACCGGAACACTGAAGCTTTCTTT. The chain uses TRBV6-5 and TRBJ1-1; possibly TRBD1 for D (6 bases). The CDR3 runs to 15 residues. Germline V CDR1 and CDR2: MNHEY, SVGAGI. V was clipped by 6 bases and J by 1 base, with 15 bases between them.

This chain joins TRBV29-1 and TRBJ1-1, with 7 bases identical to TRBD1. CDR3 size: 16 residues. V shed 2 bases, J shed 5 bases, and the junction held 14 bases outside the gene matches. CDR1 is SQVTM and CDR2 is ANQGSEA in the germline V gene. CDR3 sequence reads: CSVERWTGQRGTEAFF. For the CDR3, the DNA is TGCAGCGTTGAACGATGGACAGGCCAGAGGGGAACTGAAGCTTTCTTT.

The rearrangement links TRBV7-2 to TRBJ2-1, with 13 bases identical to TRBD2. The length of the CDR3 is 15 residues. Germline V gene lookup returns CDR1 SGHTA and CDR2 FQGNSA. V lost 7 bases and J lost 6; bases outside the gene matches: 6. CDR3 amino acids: CASTPLAGGPNEQFF. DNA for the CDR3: TGTGCCAGCACCCCACTAGCGGGGGGGCCCAATGAGCAGTTCTTC.

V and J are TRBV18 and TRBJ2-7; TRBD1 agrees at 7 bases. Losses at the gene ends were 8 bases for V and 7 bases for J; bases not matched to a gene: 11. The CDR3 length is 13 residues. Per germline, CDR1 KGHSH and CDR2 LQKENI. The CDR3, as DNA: TGTGCCAGCGCAGACAGGGCAGCTGGGGAGCAGTACTTC. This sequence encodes CASADRAAGEQYF.

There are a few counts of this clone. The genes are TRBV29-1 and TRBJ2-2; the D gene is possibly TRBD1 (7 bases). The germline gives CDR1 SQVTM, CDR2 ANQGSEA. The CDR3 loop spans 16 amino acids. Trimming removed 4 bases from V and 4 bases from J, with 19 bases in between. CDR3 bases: TGCAGCGTTGTAAGGGGGGTACAGGGGATCACCGGGGAGCTGTTTTTT. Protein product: CSVVRGVQGITGELFF.

CDR3 nucleotide sequence: TGTGCCACCAGCAGAGATGGGCCAACTAATGAAAAACTGTTTTTT. Encoded protein: CATSRDGPTNEKLFF. The genes are TRBV15 and TRBJ1-4; D not resolved. The V gene lost 0 bases and the J gene lost 0 bases, with 5 bases spanning the gap. Germline CDR1 is LNHNV and CDR2 is YYDKDF (reference sequence). The CDR3 is 15 residues long.

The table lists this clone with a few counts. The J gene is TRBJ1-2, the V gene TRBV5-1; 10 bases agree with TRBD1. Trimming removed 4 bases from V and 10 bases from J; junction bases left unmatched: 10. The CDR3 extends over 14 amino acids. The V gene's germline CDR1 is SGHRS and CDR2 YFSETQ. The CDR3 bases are TGCGCCAGCAGCCAATCCGGGACAGGGGATGTCTACACCTTC. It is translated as CASSQSGTGDVYTF.

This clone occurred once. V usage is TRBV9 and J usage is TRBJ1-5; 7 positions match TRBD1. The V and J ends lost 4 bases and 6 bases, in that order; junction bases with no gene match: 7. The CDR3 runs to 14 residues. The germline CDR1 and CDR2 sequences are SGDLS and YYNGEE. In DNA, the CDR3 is TGTGCCAGCAGCACCGGGACAGTTTTTCAGCCCCAGCATTTT. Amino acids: CASSTGTVFQPQHF.

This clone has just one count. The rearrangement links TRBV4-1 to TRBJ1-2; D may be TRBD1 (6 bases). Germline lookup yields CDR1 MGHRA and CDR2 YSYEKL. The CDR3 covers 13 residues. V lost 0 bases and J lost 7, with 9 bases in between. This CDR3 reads CASSQEGGGGYTF. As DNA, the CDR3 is TGCGCCAGCAGCCAAGAAGGGGGGGGTGGCTACACCTTC.

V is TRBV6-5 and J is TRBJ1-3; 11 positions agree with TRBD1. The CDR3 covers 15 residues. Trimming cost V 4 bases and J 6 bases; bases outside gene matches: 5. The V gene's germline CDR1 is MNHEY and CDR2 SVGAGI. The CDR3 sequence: CASSSGTGGINTIYF. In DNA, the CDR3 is TGTGCCAGCAGTTCCGGGACAGGGGGTATAAACACCATATATTTT.

CDR3 bases: TGTGCCAGCAGTTTCTCCTACCTGCTTTATTCACCCCTCCACTTT. This translates into CASSFSYLLYSPLHF. The rearrangement links TRBV28 to TRBJ1-6; D not certain. The CDR3 is made up of 15 amino acids. Trimming stripped 3 bases from V and 8 bases from J, with 14 bases between. CDR1 and CDR2 from the germline V gene are MDHEN and SYDVKM. Together with reference TRBV28 and TRBJ1-6, the CDR3 gives the full variable domain: DVKVTQSSRYLVKRTGEKVFLECVQDMDHENMFWYRQDPGLGLRLIYFSYDVKMKEKGDIPEGYSVSREKKERFSLILESASTNQTSMYLCASSFSYLLYSPLHFGNGTRLTVT.

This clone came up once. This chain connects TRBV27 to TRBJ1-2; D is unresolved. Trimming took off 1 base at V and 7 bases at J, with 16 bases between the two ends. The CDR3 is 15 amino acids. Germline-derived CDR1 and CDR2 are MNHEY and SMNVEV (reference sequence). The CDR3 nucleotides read TGTGCCAGCAGTTTATGGTCAGCGACGATTAGTGGCTACACCTTC. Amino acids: CASSLWSATISGYTF.

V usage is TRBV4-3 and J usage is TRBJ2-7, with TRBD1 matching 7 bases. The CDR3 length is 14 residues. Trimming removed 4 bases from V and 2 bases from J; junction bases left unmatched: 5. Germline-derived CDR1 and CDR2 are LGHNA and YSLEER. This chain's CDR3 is CASSPHRGPYEQYF. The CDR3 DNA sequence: TGCGCCAGCAGCCCTCACAGGGGCCCCTACGAGCAGTACTTC.

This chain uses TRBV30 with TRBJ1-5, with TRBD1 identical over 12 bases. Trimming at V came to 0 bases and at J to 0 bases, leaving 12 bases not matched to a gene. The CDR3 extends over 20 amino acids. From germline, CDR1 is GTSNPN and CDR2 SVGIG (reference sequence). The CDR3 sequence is CAWSVRPGTGGINSNQPQHF. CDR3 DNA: TGTGCCTGGAGTGTAAGGCCTGGGACAGGGGGCATTAATAGCAATCAGCCCCAGCATTTT.